This paragraph reports one TCR beta chain. This clonotype was recorded only once. Its binding antigen is unknown. The sample holds no much larger clone one base away, and base qualities are not on file. A read on its own is weak evidence. Peripheral blood CD8+ and CD4+ T cells from healthy donors, Susac syndrome patients and multiple sclerosis patients were profiled using high-throughput TCR beta sequencing. Treatment-naive patients with stable or active relapsing-remitting disease fulfilling revised McDonald criteria were used as multiple sclerosis controls. Bulk CD8+ and CD4+ T cells were purified magnetically by negative isolation, whereas CD8+ TEMRA cells were enriched by FACS. Blood was drawn into EDTA tubes, processed within 24 hours, and PBMCs were isolated by density gradient centrifugation. PBMCs destined for TCR sequencing were cryopreserved in liquid nitrogen and later thawed in a 37 °C water bath. Purity of sorted or isolated CD4+, CD8+ and CD8+ TEMRA cells was at least 90%.

Deletion took 0 bases off V and 2 bases off J, with a span of 10 bases between the germline ends. Measured from the cysteine to the phenylalanine, the CDR3 is 15 residues long. Kept here is only the CDR3 DNA, which spans 45 bases and is read in frame from base 1. The germline V gene (reference sequence) gives CDR1 as LNHNV and CDR2 as YYDKDF. This specimen belongs to a study of CD8 T cells in Susac syndrome (dated 2019 in TCRdb). Background for the entire study: Repertoire sequencing was used to test whether CD8+ T cell activation and differentiation in Susac syndrome was antigen driven.

Overall study outcomes, separate from this receptor: The TCR sequencing and HLA analysis was acknowledged to have included a relatively small number of individuals.

RNA was extracted using the RNeasy kit, and roughly 0.5 to 1 ug of the RNA was reverse transcribed with random hexamers. The immunoSEQ multiplex PCR assay, covering 54 Vbeta and 13 Jbeta segments, was used to amplify TCR beta CDR3 regions. To correct PCR amplification bias, a synthetic template baseline was used for both primer optimization and computational correction. The paper's processing steps were these. Reads were annotated to V, D and J genes per IMGT and analyzed with immunoSEQ Analyzer, keeping only productive sequences. Clonality was computed as one minus Shannon entropy normalized by log2 of the number of productive unique sequences. Public and private clones were assessed among the 100 most prevalent clones of each patient and control. Clones were defined as Susac-specific when absent from the healthy and MS cohorts, from over 950 published viral clones and from other ImmuneACCESS disease sequences. TCRdb cleaned the public reads at Q25 with fastp, built clones with MiXCR and kept in-frame beta chains. For every CDR3 protein sequence, its rows merge into one entry that carries the most common genes and DNA. V and J calls and clone size were set by TCRdb, not the authors. This sample comprises 200,000 to 250,000 distinct CDR3 sequences, more than 85% of them detected only once. The biggest ten clones account for around 0.08% of the sample.

The chain is made from TRBV15 and TRBJ2-5; the best D guess is TRBD2, with 5 bases matching. This sequence originates from a human donor with multiple sclerosis. Specimen: CD4+ T cells from PBMCs. The DNA sequence is given as TGTGCCACCAGCAGAGATAAAGGCGGGCAAGAGACCCAGTACTTC. This is translated as CATSRDKGGQETQYF.